Each of the 28 T cell receptor beta chains below was sequenced from the same sample in a study of graft-versus-host responses after intestinal transplantation. Responders labeled with CFSE (about 200,000) were plated with about 200,000 irradiated, violet-dye-labeled stimulators. Produced via immunoSEQ multiplex PCR; TCRdb's table is partial and in-frame only. The table lists 20,000 to 25,000 clones, about two fifths of them singletons, with over 1.3% in the top ten. Sequences were derived from alloreactive CD8+ T cells from a mixed lymphocyte reaction culture, sampled before transplantation. The subset was: CFSE-low proliferating T cells sorted from roughly six-day pre-transplant mixed lymphocyte reaction (GvH or HvG direction). These receptors were taken from a human patient who was an organ donor for intestinal transplantation.

The V and J genes are TRBV28 and TRBJ2-5; D unclear. From germline, CDR1 is MDHEN and CDR2 SYDVKM. The V and J ends lost 3 bases and 1 base respectively, with 12 bases between them. CDR3 length: 15 amino acids. CDR3 amino acids: CASSFSGTVQETQYF. CDR3 in DNA: TGTGCCAGCAGTTTCTCAGGCACTGTCCAAGAGACCCAGTACTTC.

This clone was seen once. The rearrangement joins TRBV6-5 to TRBJ1-5; D might be TRBD1 (6 bases). Trimming left V 6 bases short and J 0 bases short, with 12 bases between. The CDR3 has 15 residues. Germline CDR1 reads MNHEY; CDR2 reads SVGAGI. CDR3 coding DNA: TGTGCCAGCAGACGGACAGTTTATAGCAATCAGCCCCAGCATTTT. The encoded protein is CASRRTVYSNQPQHF.

In regard to this clone: One junction end does not reproduce the germline sequence, and a read error may be involved. This chain connects TRBV5-1 to TRBJ2-5, with a weak D call TRBD2 (5 bases). The CDR3 length is 12 residues. CDR1 and CDR2 (germline): SGHRS, YFSETQ. The CDR3 region is CASSFPGENQYF. The CDR3 DNA reads as TGCGCCAGCAGCTTCCCTGGGGAGAACCAGTACTTC.

This clone was observed a few times. In the same sample, other DNA sequences code for this CDR3. The rearrangement joins TRBV4-1 to TRBJ2-2, with D perhaps being TRBD1 or TRBD2 (5 bases each). The germline V and J ends were trimmed by 1 base and 6 bases, with 9 bases remaining between them. The CDR3 contains 14 residues. Germline-derived CDR1 and CDR2 are MGHRA and YSYEKL. CDR3 residues: CASSQVGGAGELFF. Written as DNA, the CDR3 is TGCGCCAGCAGCCAAGTTGGGGGAGCCGGGGAGCTGTTTTTT.

This clone was observed a few times. The rearrangement joins TRBV13 to TRBJ2-3; the D call may be TRBD1 or TRBD2 (6 bases each). Germline CDR1 and CDR2: PRHDT and FYEKMQ (reference sequence). Trimming pared 1 base from V and 6 bases from J, leaving 8 bases between. This CDR3 is 13 amino acids long. The CDR3 reads CASSLVGGDTQYF. For the CDR3, the DNA is TGTGCCAGCAGCTTAGTCGGGGGCGATACGCAGTATTTT.

This chain uses TRBV4-1 with TRBJ2-5; D might be TRBD2 (5 bases). The CDR3 loop spans 15 amino acids. The germline V gene has CDR1 MGHRA and CDR2 YSYEKL. V was cut by 0 bases and J by 5 bases, with 13 bases left in between. CDR3 protein: CASSQDRGSLETQYF. DNA of the CDR3: TGCGCCAGCAGCCAAGATCGGGGATCTCTCGAGACCCAGTACTTC.

This chain links TRBV2 with TRBJ2-2; D not certain. The CDR3 has 14 amino acids. Germline V CDR1 and CDR2: SNHLY, FYNNEI. The germline V and J ends were trimmed by 2 bases and 2 bases, with 6 bases remaining between them. CDR3 amino acids: CASSEWPNTGELFF. The CDR3, as DNA: TGTGCCAGCAGTGAATGGCCCAACACCGGGGAGCTGTTTTTT.

DNA of the CDR3: TGTGCCAGCTCAATCAATATACCTCTTTGGGAGCAGTTCTTC. Translation: CASSINIPLWEQFF. V is TRBV18 and J is TRBJ2-1; D gene uncertain. This CDR3 is built from 14 residues. Germline loops: CDR1 KGHSH, CDR2 LQKENI. Trimming pared 5 bases from V and 10 bases from J, leaving 18 bases between.

The J gene is TRBJ1-2, the V gene TRBV2; 9 nucleotides match TRBD1. The germline gives CDR1 SNHLY, CDR2 FYNNEI. The CDR3 is 13 amino acids. Trimming removed 7 bases from V and 4 bases from J; junction bases left unmatched: 4. The CDR3 loop is CASKGQGFYGYTF. For the CDR3, the DNA is TGTGCCAGCAAAGGACAGGGGTTCTATGGCTACACCTTC.

The genes are TRBV9 and TRBJ2-7; no firm D call. The CDR3 is 19 amino acids. V was cut by 2 bases and J by 5 bases, with 29 bases left in between. Germline loops: CDR1 SGDLS, CDR2 YYNGEE. The CDR3 here is CASSVPCGLGEWSPDEQYF. In DNA, the CDR3 is TGTGCCAGCAGCGTGCCTTGCGGCCTGGGTGAGTGGTCCCCCGACGAGCAGTACTTC. The full variable domain, rest sourced from reference TRBV9 and TRBJ2-7, is DSGVTQTPKHLITATGQRVTLRCSPRSGDLSVYWYQQSLDQGLQFLIQYYNGEERAKGNILERFSAQQFPDLHSELNLSSLELGDSALYFCASSVPCGLGEWSPDEQYFGPGTRLTVT.

The gene calls are TRBV9 and TRBJ1-2; D is undetermined. Trimming stripped 4 bases from V and 2 bases from J, with 12 bases between. Germline CDR1 and CDR2: SGDLS and YYNGEE. CDR3 size: 14 residues. CDR3 nucleotide sequence: TGTGCCAGCAGCTTTCTTCCAGCCAACTATGGCTACACCTTC. Protein product: CASSFLPANYGYTF.

This chain connects TRBV5-4 to TRBJ1-2; the D gene is possibly TRBD1 (6 bases). The CDR3 has 13 amino acids. Trimming took off 5 bases at V and 8 bases at J, with 16 bases between the two ends. The germline CDR1 and CDR2 sequences are SGHNT and YYREEE (reference sequence). CDR3 loop: CASRLQGSAGYTF. The CDR3, as DNA: TGTGCCAGCAGGTTACAGGGATCGGCCGGCTACACCTTC.

The chain carries TRBV6-5 and TRBJ2-5, with no clear D. Germline V CDR1 and CDR2: MNHEY, SVGAGI. V dropped 4 bases and J dropped 2 bases, with 14 bases sitting between them. The CDR3 consists of 15 residues. The CDR3 is CASSSLAERQETQYF. The DNA for the CDR3 is TGTGCCAGCAGTTCCCTGGCGGAGAGACAAGAGACCCAGTACTTC.

This clone was recorded a few times. V usage is TRBV4-3 and J usage is TRBJ2-1; the D gene is possibly TRBD1 (6 bases). This CDR3 region has 13 residues. The germline CDR1 and CDR2 sequences are LGHNA and YSLEER. V was clipped by 5 bases and J by 9 bases, with 14 bases between them. CDR3 sequence (DNA): TGCGCCAGCAGCGCTTCAGGGGAATTTGAGCAGTTCTTC. Residues: CASSASGEFEQFF.

This clone was counted only a few times. The V call is TRBV30, the J call TRBJ2-7; D may match TRBD1 or TRBD2 (5 bases each). The CDR3 runs to 14 residues. Germline-derived CDR1 and CDR2 are GTSNPN and SVGIG (reference sequence). Trimming removed 1 base from V and 2 bases from J, with 12 bases in between. CDR3: CAWSGPRGPYEQYF. CDR3 nucleotides: TGTGCCTGGAGTGGCCCCCGGGGACCCTACGAGCAGTACTTC.

This clone was detected a few times. V and J are TRBV4-2 and TRBJ2-7; a possible D gene is TRBD2 (6 bases). The CDR3 runs to 15 residues. V gave up 4 bases and J gave up 2 bases, with 15 bases separating them. Germline V gene sequence: CDR1 LGHNA, CDR2 YNFKEQ. The CDR3 DNA reads TGTGCCAGCAGCCGATCTTATCGGGGGACCTACGAGCAGTACTTC. Translating it yields CASSRSYRGTYEQYF.

The chain uses TRBV4-2 and TRBJ2-1; D may correspond to TRBD1 or TRBD2 (5 bases each). The CDR3 covers 14 residues. The ends were cut back, 1 base at V and 5 bases at J, with 9 bases in the middle. Germline V lookup: CDR1 LGHNA, CDR2 YNFKEQ. The CDR3: CASSQGLGDNEQFF. CDR3 nucleotide sequence: TGTGCCAGCAGCCAAGGTCTGGGGGACAATGAGCAGTTCTTC.

The sample holds a few counts of this clone. V gene TRBV30 combines with J gene TRBJ1-1; D is undetermined. This CDR3 has 13 amino acids. Trimming pared 3 bases from V and 0 bases from J, leaving 8 bases between. CDR1 is GTSNPN, CDR2 SVGIG, per germline (reference sequence). The CDR3 is CAWRLTMNTEAFF. In DNA form, the CDR3 reads TGTGCCTGGAGGCTAACAATGAACACTGAAGCTTTCTTT.

The V and J genes are TRBV19 and TRBJ1-1; possible D gene TRBD1, 5 bases. The CDR3 is made up of 11 amino acids. Germline V gives CDR1 LNHDA, CDR2 SQIVND (reference sequence). With 9 bases removed from V and 11 bases from J, the gap between germline ends came to 16 bases. The CDR3 nucleotides are TGTGCCAGCCTCCGGGGCCATCGGGCTTTCTTT. It is translated as CASLRGHRAFF.

This clone occurred a few times. At one end, the junction sequence differs from germline, possibly due to a read error. This chain uses TRBV7-7 with TRBJ2-3; D uncertain. Germline V gives CDR1 SSHAT, CDR2 FNYEAQ (reference sequence). The CDR3 totals 17 residues. CDR3 protein: CASSLEETRELTDTQYF. CDR3 DNA sequence: TGTGCTAGCAGCTTAGAGGAGACCAGAGAACTTACAGATACGCAGTATTTT.

CDR3 coding DNA: TGTGCCAGCAGCTTATACCACTTTACCGAGAACACTGAAGCTTTCTTT. Its translation is CASSLYHFTENTEAFF. The V and J genes are TRBV7-3 and TRBJ1-1; D not resolved. Trimming pared 2 bases from V and 1 base from J, leaving 14 bases between. The CDR3 has 16 residues. CDR1 is SGHTA and CDR2 is FQGTGA in the germline V gene. The complete variable domain, with remaining parts taken from reference TRBV7-3 and TRBJ1-1, reads GAGVSQTPSNKVTEKGKYVELRCDPISGHTALYWYRQSLGQGPEFLIYFQGTGAADDSGLPNDRFFAVRPEGSVSTLKIQRTERGDSAVYLCASSLYHFTENTEAFFGQGTRLTVV.

This clone is medium-sized (0.01 to 0.1%) in the sample. The CDR3 DNA reads TGTGCCAGTAGTATAAAGGGGGCGAGCAATCAGCCCCAGCATTTT. Translation gives CASSIKGASNQPQHF. The J gene is TRBJ1-5, the V gene TRBV19; 7 nucleotides line up with TRBD1. J gave up 1 base and V 2 bases, and 2 bases lay outside the gene matches. CDR1 and CDR2 (germline): LNHDA, SQIVND (reference sequence). The CDR3 length is 15 residues.

The chain combines TRBV6-1 with TRBJ2-2; D tentatively fits TRBD1 or TRBD2 (6 bases each). From germline, CDR1 is MNHNS and CDR2 SASEGT. Trimming took off 8 bases at V and 4 bases at J, with 14 bases between the two ends. The CDR3 spans 14 residues. The CDR3 DNA sequence: TGTGCCAGCGAGGGGGACTCAACCACCGGGGAGCTGTTTTTT. This gives the protein CASEGDSTTGELFF.

The chain links TRBV28 to TRBJ1-2; TRBD1 matches at 10 bases. Germline values: CDR1 MDHEN, CDR2 SYDVKM. This CDR3 region has 16 residues. After removal of 3 bases from V and 2 bases from J, the junction contained 6 bases not matched to a gene. In DNA form, the CDR3 reads TGTGCCAGCAGTTTCCGGGACAGGGGTCTAAACTATGGCTACACCTTC. As protein: CASSFRDRGLNYGYTF.

The chain joins TRBV10-3 to TRBJ2-2, with D maybe TRBD2 (6 bases). The ends were cut back, 3 bases at V and 1 base at J, with 9 bases in the middle. Germline V gene lookup returns CDR1 ENHRY and CDR2 SYGVKD. This CDR3 spans 15 amino acids. The CDR3 nucleotides are TGTGCCATCAGTGATTTAGCGGAGAACACCGGGGAGCTGTTTTTT. This sequence encodes CAISDLAENTGELFF.

This clone is medium-sized (0.01 to 0.1%). V usage is TRBV19 and J usage is TRBJ2-1; TRBD2 matches 10 bases. The V gene end was trimmed by 3 bases and the J gene end by 2 bases; junction bases not matched to a gene: 4. This CDR3 is 16 amino acids long. The germline gives CDR1 LNHDA, CDR2 SQIVND (reference sequence). In nucleotides, the CDR3 is TGTGCCAGTAGTATCCTAGCGGGAGCCGCCTACAATGAGCAGTTCTTC. Translated: CASSILAGAAYNEQFF. Complete variable domain (other parts from reference TRBV19 and TRBJ2-1): DGGITQSPKYLFRKEGQNVTLSCEQNLNHDAMYWYRQDPGQGLRLIYYSQIVNDFQKGDIAEGYSVSREKKESFPLTVTSAQKNPTAFYLCASSILAGAAYNEQFFGPGTRLTVL.

This clone was seen a few times. The chain links TRBV28 to TRBJ2-5, with D possibly matching TRBD2 (6 bases). The V end lost 2 bases, the J end lost 5 bases, and 12 bases lay between the germline ends. The CDR3 consists of 14 residues. The germline CDR1 and CDR2 sequences are MDHEN and SYDVKM. CDR3 amino acids: CASSLGGSPETQYF. DNA for the CDR3: TGTGCCAGCAGTTTAGGAGGGAGTCCTGAGACCCAGTACTTC.

The J gene is TRBJ2-4, the V gene TRBV6-1, with D possibly being TRBD2 (5 bases). The CDR3 contains 12 residues. Trimming took off 6 bases at V and 3 bases at J, with 6 bases between the two ends. Germline lookup yields CDR1 MNHNS and CDR2 SASEGT. The CDR3 sequence is CASRDFKNIQYF. The DNA of the CDR3 is TGTGCCAGCAGGGACTTCAAAAACATTCAGTACTTC.